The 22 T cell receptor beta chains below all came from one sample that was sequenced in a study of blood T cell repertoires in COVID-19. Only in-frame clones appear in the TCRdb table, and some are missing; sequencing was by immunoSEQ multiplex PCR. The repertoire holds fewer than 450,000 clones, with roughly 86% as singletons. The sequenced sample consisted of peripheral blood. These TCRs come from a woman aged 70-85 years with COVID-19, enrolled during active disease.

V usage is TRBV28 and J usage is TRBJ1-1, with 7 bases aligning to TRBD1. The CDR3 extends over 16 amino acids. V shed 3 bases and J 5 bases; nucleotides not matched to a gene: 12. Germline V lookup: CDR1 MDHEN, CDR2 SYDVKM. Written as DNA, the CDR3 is TGTGCCAGCAGTTTTTCGATGGCAGGGGGTAGGACTGAAGCTTTCTTT. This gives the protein CASSFSMAGGRTEAFF. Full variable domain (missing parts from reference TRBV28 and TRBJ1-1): DVKVTQSSRYLVKRTGEKVFLECVQDMDHENMFWYRQDPGLGLRLIYFSYDVKMKEKGDIPEGYSVSREKKERFSLILESASTNQTSMYLCASSFSMAGGRTEAFFGQGTRLTVV.

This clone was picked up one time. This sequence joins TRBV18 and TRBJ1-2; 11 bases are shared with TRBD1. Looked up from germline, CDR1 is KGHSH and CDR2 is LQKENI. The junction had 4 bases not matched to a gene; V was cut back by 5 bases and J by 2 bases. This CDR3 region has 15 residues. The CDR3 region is CASSSRDRGNYGYTF. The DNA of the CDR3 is TGTGCCAGCTCATCCCGGGACAGGGGGAACTATGGCTACACCTTC.

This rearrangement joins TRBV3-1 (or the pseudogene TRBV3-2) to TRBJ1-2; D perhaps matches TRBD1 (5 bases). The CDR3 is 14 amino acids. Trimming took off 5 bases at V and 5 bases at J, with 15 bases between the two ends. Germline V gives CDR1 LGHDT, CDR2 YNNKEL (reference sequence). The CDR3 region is CASSEGRERYGYTF. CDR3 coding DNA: TGTGCCAGCAGCGAGGGGAGGGAACGGTATGGCTACACCTTC.

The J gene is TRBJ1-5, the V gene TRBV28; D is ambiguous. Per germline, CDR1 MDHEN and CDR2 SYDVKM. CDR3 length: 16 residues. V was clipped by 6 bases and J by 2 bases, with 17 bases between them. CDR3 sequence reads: CASRFLALWGNQPQHF. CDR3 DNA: TGTGCCAGCAGATTTCTAGCCCTTTGGGGCAATCAGCCCCAGCATTTT.

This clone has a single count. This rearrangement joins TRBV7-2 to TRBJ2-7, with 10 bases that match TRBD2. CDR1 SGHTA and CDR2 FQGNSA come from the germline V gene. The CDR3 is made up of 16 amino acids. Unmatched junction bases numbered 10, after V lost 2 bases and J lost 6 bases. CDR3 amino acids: CASSLRASGGPLEQYF. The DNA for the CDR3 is TGTGCCAGCAGCTTACGAGCTAGCGGGGGACCGCTCGAGCAGTACTTC.

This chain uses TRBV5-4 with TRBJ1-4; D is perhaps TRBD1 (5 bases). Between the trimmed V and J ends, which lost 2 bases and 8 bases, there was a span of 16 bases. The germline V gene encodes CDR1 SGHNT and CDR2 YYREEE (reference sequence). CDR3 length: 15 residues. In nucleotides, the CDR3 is TGTGCCAGCAGCTTCCGGGGTCCCCGGGGGGAAAAACTGTTTTTT. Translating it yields CASSFRGPRGEKLFF.

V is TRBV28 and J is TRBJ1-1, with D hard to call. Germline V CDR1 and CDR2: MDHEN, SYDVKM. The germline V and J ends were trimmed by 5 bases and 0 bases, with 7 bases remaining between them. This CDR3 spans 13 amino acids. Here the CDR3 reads CASSNELNTEAFF. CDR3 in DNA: TGTGCCAGCAGTAATGAGTTGAACACTGAAGCTTTCTTT. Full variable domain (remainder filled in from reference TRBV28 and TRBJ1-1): DVKVTQSSRYLVKRTGEKVFLECVQDMDHENMFWYRQDPGLGLRLIYFSYDVKMKEKGDIPEGYSVSREKKERFSLILESASTNQTSMYLCASSNELNTEAFFGQGTRLTVV.

CDR3: CAWSPGLGISQYF. The CDR3 DNA follows: TGTGCCTGGAGTCCCGGACTGGGTATATCGCAGTATTTT. This rearrangement joins TRBV30 to TRBJ2-3; a possible D gene is TRBD2 (5 bases). V gave up 2 bases and J gave up 10 bases, with 16 bases separating them. In germline, CDR1 is GTSNPN, CDR2 SVGIG (reference sequence). CDR3 length: 13 amino acids.

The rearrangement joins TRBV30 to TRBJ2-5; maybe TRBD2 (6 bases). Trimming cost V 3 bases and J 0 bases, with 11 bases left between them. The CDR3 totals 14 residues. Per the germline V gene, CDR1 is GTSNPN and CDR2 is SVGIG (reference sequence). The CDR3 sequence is CAWRGRSHQETQYF. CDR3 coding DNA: TGTGCCTGGAGGGGGAGGAGTCACCAAGAGACCCAGTACTTC.

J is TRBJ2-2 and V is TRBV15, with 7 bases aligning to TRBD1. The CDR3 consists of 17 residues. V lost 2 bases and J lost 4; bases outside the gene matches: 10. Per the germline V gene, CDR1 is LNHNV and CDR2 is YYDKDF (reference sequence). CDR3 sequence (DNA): TGTGCCACCAGCAGACCCGAACAGGGGCGTAGCACCGGGGAGCTGTTTTTT. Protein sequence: CATSRPEQGRSTGELFF.

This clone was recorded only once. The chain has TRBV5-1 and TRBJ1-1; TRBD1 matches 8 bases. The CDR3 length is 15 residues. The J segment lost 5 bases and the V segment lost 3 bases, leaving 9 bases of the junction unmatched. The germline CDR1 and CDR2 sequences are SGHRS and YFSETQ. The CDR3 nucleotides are TGCGCCAGCAGCTCGGCTTCAGGGGGCAGAACTGAAGCTTTCTTT. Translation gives CASSSASGGRTEAFF.

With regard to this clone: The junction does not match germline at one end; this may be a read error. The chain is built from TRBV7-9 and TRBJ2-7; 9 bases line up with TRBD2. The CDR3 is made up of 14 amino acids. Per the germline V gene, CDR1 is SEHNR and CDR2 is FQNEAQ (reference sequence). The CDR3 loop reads CASSLAGQAYEQYF. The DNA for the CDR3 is TGTGCCAGCAGCCTAGCGGGGCAGGCCTACGAGCAGTACTTC.

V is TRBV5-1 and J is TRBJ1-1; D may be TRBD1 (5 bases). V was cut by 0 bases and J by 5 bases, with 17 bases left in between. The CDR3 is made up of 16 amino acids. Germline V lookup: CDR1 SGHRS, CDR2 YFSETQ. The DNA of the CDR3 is TGCGCCAGCAGCTTGGCCCAGGGTACGTTGAGGACTGAAGCTTTCTTT. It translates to CASSLAQGTLRTEAFF.

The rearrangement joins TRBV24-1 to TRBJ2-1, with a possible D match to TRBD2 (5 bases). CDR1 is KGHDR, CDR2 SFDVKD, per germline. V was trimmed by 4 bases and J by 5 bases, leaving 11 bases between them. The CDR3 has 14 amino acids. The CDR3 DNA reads TGTGCCACCAGTGAGACCGGGGTCGACAATGAGCAGTTCTTC. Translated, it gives CATSETGVDNEQFF.

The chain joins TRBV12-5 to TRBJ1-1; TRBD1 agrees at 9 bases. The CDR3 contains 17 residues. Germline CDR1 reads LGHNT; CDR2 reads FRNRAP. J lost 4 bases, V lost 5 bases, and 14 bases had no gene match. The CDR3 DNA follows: TGTGCTAGTGGTCCAGGCCCGGGACAGGGTGAAAGCACTGAAGCTTTCTTT. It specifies CASGPGPGQGESTEAFF.

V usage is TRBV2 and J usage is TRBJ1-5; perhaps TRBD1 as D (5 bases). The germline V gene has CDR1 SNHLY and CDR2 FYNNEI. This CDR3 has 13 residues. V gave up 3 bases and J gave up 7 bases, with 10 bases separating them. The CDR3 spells CASSDLGVQPQHF. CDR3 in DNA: TGTGCCAGCAGTGATTTAGGGGTGCAGCCCCAGCATTTT.

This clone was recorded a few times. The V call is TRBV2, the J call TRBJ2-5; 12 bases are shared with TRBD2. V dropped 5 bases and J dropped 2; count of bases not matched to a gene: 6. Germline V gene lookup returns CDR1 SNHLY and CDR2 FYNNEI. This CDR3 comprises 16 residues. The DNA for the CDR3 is TGTGCCAGCAGTCTTACTAGCGGGGGGCCGCAAGAGACCCAGTACTTC. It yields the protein CASSLTSGGPQETQYF.

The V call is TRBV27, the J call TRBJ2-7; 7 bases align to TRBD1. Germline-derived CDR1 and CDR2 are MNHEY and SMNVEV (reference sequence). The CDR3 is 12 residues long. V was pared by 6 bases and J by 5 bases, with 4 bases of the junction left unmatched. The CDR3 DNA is TGTGCCAGCAGACGGGACAGTGACGAGCAGTACTTC. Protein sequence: CASRRDSDEQYF.

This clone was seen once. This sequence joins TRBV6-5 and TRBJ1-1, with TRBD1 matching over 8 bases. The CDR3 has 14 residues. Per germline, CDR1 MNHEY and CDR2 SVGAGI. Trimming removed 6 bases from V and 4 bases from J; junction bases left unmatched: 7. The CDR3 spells CASRSWTGFTEAFF. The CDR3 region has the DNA TGTGCCAGCAGATCCTGGACAGGGTTCACTGAAGCTTTCTTT.

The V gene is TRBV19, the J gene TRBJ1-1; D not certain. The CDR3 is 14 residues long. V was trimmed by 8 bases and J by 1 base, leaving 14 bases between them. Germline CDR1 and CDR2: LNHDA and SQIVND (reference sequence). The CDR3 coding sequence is TGTGCCAGTGGACGCCGGGAACAGAACACTGAAGCTTTCTTT. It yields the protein CASGRREQNTEAFF. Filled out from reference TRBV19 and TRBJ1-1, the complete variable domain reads DGGITQSPKYLFRKEGQNVTLSCEQNLNHDAMYWYRQDPGQGLRLIYYSQIVNDFQKGDIAEGYSVSREKKESFPLTVTSAQKNPTAFYLCASGRREQNTEAFFGQGTRLTVV.

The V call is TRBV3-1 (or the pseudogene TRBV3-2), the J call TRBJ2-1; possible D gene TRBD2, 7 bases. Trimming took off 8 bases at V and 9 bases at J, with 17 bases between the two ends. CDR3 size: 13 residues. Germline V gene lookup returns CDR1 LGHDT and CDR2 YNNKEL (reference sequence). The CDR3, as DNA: TGTGCCAGCTGGGAGCAGGGGAGGGTTGAGCAGTTCTTC. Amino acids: CASWEQGRVEQFF.

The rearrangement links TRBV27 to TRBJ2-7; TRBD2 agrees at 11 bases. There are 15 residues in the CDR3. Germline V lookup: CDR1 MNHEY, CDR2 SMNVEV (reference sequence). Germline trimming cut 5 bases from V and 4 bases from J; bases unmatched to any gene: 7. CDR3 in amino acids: CASSLGGLADYEQYF. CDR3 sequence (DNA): TGTGCCAGCAGTCTAGGGGGACTAGCGGATTACGAGCAGTACTTC.